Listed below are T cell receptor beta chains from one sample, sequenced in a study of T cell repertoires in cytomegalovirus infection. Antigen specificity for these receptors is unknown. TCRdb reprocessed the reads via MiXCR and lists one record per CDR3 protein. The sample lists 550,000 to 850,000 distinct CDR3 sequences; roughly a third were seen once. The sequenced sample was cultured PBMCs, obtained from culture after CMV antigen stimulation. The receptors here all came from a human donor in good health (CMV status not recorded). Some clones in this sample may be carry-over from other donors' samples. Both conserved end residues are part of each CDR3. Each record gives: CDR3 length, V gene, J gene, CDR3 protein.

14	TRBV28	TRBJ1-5	CASDQGGRNQPQHF
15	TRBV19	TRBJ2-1	CASSMVHPSYNEQFF
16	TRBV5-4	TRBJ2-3	CASSFRLAGVEDTQYF
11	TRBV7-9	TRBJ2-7	CASSPGAGLNF
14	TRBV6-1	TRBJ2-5	CASSAGLPGETQYF
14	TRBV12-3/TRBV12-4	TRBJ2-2	CASSSSGFTGELFF
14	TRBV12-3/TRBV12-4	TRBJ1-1	CASSRPAVVTEAFF
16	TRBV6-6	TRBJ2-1	CASRRTVQSSYNEQFF
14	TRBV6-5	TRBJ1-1	CASSYGDTNTEAFF
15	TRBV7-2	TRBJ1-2	CASSSPSTGTYGYTF
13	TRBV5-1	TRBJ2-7	CASTEAPGYEQYF
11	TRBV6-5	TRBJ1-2	CASRNNYGYTF
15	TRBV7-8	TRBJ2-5	CASSLVGRERETQYF
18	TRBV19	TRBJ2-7	CASSIEDRGRERTYEQYF
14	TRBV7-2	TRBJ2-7	CASGKRDSAYEQYF
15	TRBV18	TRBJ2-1	CASSPIEWEGGEQFF
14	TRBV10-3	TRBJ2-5	CAISESTGVETQYF
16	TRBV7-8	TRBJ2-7	CASSPGLAGDTYEQYF
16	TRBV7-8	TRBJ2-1	CASSPVGGNSYNEQFF
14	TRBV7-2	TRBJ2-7	CASRSSGGAYEQYF
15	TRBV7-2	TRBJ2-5	CASSFNRGRKETQYF
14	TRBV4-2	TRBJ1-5	CASSQERQGWTQHF
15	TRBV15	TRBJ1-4	CATSRDRREPTRLFF
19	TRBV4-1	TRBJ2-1	CASSPSAPRLAGAYNEQFF
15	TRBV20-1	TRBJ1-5	CSARQGVQGNQPQHF
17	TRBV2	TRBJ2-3	CASSDTLAGDSTDTQYF
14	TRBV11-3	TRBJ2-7	CASSLQGDLYEQYF
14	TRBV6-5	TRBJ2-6	CASNSRSGANVLTF
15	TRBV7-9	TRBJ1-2	CASSPTGAVIYGYTF
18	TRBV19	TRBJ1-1	CASTAGRGTGGLNTEAFF
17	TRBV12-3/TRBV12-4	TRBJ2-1	CASSLEVSLATYNEQFF
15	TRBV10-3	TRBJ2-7	CAISEGGTGSYEQYF
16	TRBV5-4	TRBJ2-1	CASSLVPSGSLDEQFF
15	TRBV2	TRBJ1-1	CASSVLEDMNTEAFF
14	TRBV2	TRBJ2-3	CASLGRAGENQGYF
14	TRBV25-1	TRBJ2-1	CASSDRGPVNEQFF
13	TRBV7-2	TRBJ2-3	CASSLTDQDTQYF
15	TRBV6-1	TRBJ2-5	CASSPSRVSQETQYF
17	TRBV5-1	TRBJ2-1	CASSFLWQGRSVNEQFF
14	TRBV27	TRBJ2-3	CASSPTRGADTQYF
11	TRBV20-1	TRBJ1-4	CSAILVEKLFF
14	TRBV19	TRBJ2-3	CASNLGAGTDTQYF
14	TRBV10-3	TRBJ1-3	CAITPGVEADTIYF
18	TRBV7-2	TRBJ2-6	CASSLDPGGYSGANVLTF
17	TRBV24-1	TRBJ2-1	CATSDSVDGGSYNEQFF
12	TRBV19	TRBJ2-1	CASSIIPSEQFF
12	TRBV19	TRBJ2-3	CASSDQSDTQYF
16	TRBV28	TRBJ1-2	CASSSIGTAARYGYTF
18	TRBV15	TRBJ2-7	CATSSLPGRGRSSYEQYF
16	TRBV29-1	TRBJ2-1	CSVVSRQAYGYNEQFF
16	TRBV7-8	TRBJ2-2	CASSLVRGQGTGELFF
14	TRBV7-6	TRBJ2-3	CASSLGFSADTQYF
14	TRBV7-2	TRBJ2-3	CASSQTSSTDTQYF
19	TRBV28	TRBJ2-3	CASSLFGTGDLSSTDTQYF
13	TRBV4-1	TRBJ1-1	CASSQNREGQAFF
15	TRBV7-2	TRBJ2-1	CASSFRGGQGTEQFF
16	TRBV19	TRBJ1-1	CASSIDLGGARTEAFF
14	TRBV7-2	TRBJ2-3	CASSFGLGGDTQYF
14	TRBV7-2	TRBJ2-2	CASSAIQNTGELFF
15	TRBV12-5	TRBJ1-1	CASGLDNQGNTEAFF